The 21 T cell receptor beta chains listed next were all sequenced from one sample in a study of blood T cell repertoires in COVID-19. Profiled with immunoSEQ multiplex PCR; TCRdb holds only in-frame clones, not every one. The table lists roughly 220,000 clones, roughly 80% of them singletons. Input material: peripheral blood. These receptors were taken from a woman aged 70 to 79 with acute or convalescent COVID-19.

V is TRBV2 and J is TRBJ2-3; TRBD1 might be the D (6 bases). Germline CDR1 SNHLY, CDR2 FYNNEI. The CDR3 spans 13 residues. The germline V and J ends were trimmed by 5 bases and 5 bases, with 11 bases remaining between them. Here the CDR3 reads CASSFIRGDTQYF. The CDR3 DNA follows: TGTGCCAGCAGTTTTATCAGGGGAGATACGCAGTATTTT.

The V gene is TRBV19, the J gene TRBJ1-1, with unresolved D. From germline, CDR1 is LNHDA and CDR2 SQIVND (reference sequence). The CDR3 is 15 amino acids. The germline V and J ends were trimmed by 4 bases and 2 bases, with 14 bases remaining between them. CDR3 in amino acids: CASSTQSGPNTEAFF. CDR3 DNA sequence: TGTGCCAGTAGTACGCAGTCTGGCCCCAACACTGAAGCTTTCTTT. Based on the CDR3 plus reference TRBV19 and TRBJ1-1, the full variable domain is DGGITQSPKYLFRKEGQNVTLSCEQNLNHDAMYWYRQDPGQGLRLIYYSQIVNDFQKGDIAEGYSVSREKKESFPLTVTSAQKNPTAFYLCASSTQSGPNTEAFFGQGTRLTVV.

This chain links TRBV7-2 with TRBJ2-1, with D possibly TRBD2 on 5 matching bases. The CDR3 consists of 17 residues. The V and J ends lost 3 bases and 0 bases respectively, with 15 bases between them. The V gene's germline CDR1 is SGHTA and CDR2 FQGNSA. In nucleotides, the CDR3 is TGTGCCAGCAGCTTCGTTGGCGGGCGTCGCTCCTACAATGAGCAGTTCTTC. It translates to CASSFVGGRRSYNEQFF. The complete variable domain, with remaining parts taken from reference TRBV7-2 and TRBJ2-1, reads GAGVSQSPSNKVTEKGKDVELRCDPISGHTALYWYRQSLGQGLEFLIYFQGNSAPDKSGLPSDRFSAERTGGSVSTLTIQRTQQEDSAVYLCASSFVGGRRSYNEQFFGPGTRLTVL.

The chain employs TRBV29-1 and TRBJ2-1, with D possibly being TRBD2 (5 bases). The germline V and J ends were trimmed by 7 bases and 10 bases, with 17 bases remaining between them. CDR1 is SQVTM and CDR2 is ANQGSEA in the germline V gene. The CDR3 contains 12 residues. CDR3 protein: CSAGIGVIEQFF. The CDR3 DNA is TGCAGCGCCGGGATTGGGGTCATAGAGCAGTTCTTC.

The CDR3 DNA sequence: TGTGCCAGCAGCTTAGTGGGACTAGCACCGTTCTTC. Residues: CASSLVGLAPFF. The chain combines TRBV7-9 with TRBJ2-1; 9 bases map to TRBD2. The V and J ends lost 1 base and 15 bases, in that order; junction bases with no gene match: 4. The CDR3 covers 12 residues. Germline CDR1 SEHNR, CDR2 FQNEAQ (reference sequence).

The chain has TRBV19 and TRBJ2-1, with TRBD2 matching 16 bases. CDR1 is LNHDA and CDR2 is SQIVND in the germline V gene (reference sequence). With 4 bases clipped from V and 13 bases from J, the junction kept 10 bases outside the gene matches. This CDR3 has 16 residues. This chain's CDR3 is CASSTGTSGRALTQFF. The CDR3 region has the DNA TGTGCCAGTAGTACGGGGACTAGCGGGAGGGCCCTTACTCAGTTCTTC.

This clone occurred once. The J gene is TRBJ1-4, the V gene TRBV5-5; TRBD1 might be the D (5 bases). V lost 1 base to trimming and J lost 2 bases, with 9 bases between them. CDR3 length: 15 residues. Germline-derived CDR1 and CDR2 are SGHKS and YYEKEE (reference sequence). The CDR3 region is CASSLQGVTNEKLFF. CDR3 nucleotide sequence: TGTGCCAGCAGCTTGCAAGGGGTTACTAATGAAAAACTGTTTTTT.

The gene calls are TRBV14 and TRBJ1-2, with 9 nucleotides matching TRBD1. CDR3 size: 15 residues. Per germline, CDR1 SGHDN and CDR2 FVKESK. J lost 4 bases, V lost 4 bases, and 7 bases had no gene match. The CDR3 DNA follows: TGTGCCAGCAGCCCCAACAGGGGGCTGTCCTATGGCTACACCTTC. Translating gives CASSPNRGLSYGYTF.

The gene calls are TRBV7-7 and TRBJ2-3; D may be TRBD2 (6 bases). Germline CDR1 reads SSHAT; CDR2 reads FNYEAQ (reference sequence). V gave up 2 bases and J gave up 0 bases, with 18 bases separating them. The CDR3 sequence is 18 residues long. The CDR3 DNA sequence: TGTGCCAGCAGCTTATTTGGAGACGAGGGGACTAGCACAGATACGCAGTATTTT. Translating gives CASSLFGDEGTSTDTQYF.

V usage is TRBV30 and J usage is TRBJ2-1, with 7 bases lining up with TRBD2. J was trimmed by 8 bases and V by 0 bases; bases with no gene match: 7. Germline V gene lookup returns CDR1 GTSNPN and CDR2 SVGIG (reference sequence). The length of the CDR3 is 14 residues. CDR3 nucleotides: TGTGCCTGGAGTGTCGGGGGAGGGCCCGATGAGCAGTTCTTC. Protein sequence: CAWSVGGGPDEQFF.

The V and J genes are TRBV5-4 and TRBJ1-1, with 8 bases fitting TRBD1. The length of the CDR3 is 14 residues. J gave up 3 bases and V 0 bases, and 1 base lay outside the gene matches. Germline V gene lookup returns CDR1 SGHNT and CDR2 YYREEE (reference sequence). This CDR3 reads CASSLDRGYTEAFF. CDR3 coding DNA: TGTGCCAGCAGCTTGGACAGGGGGTACACTGAAGCTTTCTTT.

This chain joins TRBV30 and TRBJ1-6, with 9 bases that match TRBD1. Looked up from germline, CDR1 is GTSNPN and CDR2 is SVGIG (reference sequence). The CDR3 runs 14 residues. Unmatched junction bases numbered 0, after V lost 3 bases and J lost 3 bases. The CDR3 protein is CAWRTGGYNSPLHF. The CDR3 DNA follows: TGTGCCTGGAGGACAGGGGGCTATAATTCACCCCTCCACTTT.

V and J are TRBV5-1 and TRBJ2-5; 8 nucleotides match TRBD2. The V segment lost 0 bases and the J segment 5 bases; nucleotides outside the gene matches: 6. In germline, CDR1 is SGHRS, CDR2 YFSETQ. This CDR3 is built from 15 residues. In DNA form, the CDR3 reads TGCGCCAGCAGCTTGGGGACTAGCTCGTGGGAGACCCAGTACTTC. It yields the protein CASSLGTSSWETQYF.

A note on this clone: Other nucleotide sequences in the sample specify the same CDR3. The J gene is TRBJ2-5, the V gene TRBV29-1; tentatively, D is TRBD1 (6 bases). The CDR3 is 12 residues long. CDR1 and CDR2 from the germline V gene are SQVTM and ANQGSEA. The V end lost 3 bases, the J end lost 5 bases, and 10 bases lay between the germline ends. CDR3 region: CSVEPGDETQYF. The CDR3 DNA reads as TGCAGCGTTGAGCCAGGGGATGAGACCCAGTACTTC.

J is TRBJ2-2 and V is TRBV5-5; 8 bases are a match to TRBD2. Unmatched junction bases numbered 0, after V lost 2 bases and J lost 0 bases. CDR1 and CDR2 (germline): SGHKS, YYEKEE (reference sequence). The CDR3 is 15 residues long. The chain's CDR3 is CASSFSGANTGELFF. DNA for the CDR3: TGTGCCAGCAGCTTTAGCGGGGCGAACACCGGGGAGCTGTTTTTT.

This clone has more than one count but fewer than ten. CDR3 protein: CAWSVLAGGLETQYF. CDR3 nucleotide sequence: TGTGCCTGGAGTGTACTAGCGGGAGGGTTGGAGACCCAGTACTTC. V is TRBV30 and J is TRBJ2-5, with 13 bases aligning to TRBD2. J gave up 5 bases and V 0 bases, and 3 bases lay outside the gene matches. The CDR3 spans 15 residues. Per germline, CDR1 GTSNPN and CDR2 SVGIG (reference sequence).

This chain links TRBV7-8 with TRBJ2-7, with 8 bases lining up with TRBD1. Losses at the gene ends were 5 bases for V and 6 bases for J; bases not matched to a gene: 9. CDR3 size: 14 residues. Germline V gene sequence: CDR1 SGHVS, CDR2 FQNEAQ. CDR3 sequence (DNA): TGTGCCAGCAGCGCAAGACAGGGGACCTCCGAGCAGTACTTC. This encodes CASSARQGTSEQYF.

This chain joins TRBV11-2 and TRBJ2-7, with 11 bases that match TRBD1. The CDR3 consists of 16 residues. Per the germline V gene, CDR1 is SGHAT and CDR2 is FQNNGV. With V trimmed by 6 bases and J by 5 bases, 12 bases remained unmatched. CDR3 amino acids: CASSPPGGQGADEQYF. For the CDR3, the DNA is TGTGCCAGCAGTCCCCCCGGAGGACAGGGGGCGGACGAGCAGTACTTC.

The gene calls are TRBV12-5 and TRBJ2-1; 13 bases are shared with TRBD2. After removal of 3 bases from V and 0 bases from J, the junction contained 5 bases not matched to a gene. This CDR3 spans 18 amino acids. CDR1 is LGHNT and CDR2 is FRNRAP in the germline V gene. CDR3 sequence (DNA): TGTGCTAGTGGTTTAACTAGCGGGAGGGCCGGCTCCTACAATGAGCAGTTCTTC. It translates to CASGLTSGRAGSYNEQFF.

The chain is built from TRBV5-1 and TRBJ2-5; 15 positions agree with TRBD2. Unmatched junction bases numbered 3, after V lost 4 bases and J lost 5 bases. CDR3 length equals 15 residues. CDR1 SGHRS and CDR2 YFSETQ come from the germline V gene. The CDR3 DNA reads TGCGCCAGCAGCCATGGGACTAGCGGGGGGGAGACCCAGTACTTC. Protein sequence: CASSHGTSGGETQYF.

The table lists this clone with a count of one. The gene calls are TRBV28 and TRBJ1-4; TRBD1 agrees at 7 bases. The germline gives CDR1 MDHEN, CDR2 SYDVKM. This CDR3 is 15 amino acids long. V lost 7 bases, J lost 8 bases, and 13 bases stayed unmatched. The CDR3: CASTPEGQGGEKLFF. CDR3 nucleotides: TGTGCCAGCACCCCGGAGGGCCAGGGGGGAGAAAAACTGTTTTTT.